These 7 T cell receptor beta chains were all obtained from the same sample, sequenced in a study of blood T cell repertoires in COVID-19. The protocol was immunoSEQ multiplex PCR, while the TCRdb copy is restricted to in-frame clones and leaves out a portion. Here the sample spans more than 250,000 clones, 85% to 90% being singletons. Sequenced material: PBMCs or T cells enriched from blood (not recorded which). These receptors originate from a young woman with acute COVID-19.

The V gene is TRBV4-3, the J gene TRBJ2-3, with 11 bases that match TRBD2. V shed 3 bases and J 5 bases; nucleotides not matched to a gene: 7. This CDR3 has 16 residues. CDR1 is LGHNA and CDR2 is YSLEER in the germline V gene. The CDR3 bases are TGCGCCAGCAGCCACAAACCCGGGACTAGCGGAGATACGCAGTATTTT. Its translation is CASSHKPGTSGDTQYF.

The CDR3 DNA sequence: TGTGCCAGCAGCCTAAGGGGTCCGTCGATCTGCACCTTC. This gives the protein CASSLRGPSICTF. V gene TRBV7-6 combines with J gene TRBJ1-2; a possible D gene is TRBD1 (5 bases). Trimming took 5 bases from V and 13 from J, leaving 20 bases between them. The CDR3 spans 13 residues. CDR1 is SGHVS and CDR2 is FNYEAQ in the germline V gene.

This chain connects TRBV20-1 to TRBJ1-1; TRBD1 agrees at 8 bases. The V gene end was trimmed by 3 bases and the J gene end by 0 bases; junction bases not matched to a gene: 9. CDR1 is DFQATT and CDR2 is SNEGSKA in the germline V gene (reference sequence). This CDR3 is 16 amino acids long. CDR3 DNA sequence: TGCAGTGCTAGTGCTGACAGGGGTTATATGAACACTGAAGCTTTCTTT. The encoded protein is CSASADRGYMNTEAFF.

This sequence joins TRBV10-3 and TRBJ1-1; a weak D match, TRBD1 (5 bases). The CDR3 covers 13 residues. Deletions cut 4 bases from V and 0 bases from J, with 6 bases between. Germline V gives CDR1 ENHRY, CDR2 SYGVKD. This chain's CDR3 is CAISGRVNTEAFF. The DNA of the CDR3 is TGTGCCATCAGTGGCAGGGTGAACACTGAAGCTTTCTTT.

This clone has more than one count but fewer than ten. This chain connects TRBV27 to TRBJ1-5, with D maybe TRBD1 (6 bases). Germline lookup yields CDR1 MNHEY and CDR2 SMNVEV (reference sequence). V was trimmed by 2 bases and J by 5 bases, leaving 13 bases between them. This CDR3 is built from 15 residues. CDR3 sequence: CASSLTGGGHQPQHF. The CDR3 DNA sequence: TGTGCCAGCAGTTTAACCGGCGGGGGGCATCAGCCCCAGCATTTT.

The J gene is TRBJ2-3, the V gene TRBV7-8; 9 bases agree with TRBD2. This CDR3 contains 17 residues. The V segment lost 1 base and the J segment 1 base; nucleotides outside the gene matches: 6. The germline V gene has CDR1 SGHVS and CDR2 FQNEAQ. The chain's CDR3 is CASSLEVAGVGTDTQYF. DNA for the CDR3: TGTGCCAGCAGCTTAGAGGTAGCGGGAGTAGGCACAGATACGCAGTATTTT.

The chain uses TRBV7-2 and TRBJ2-3; 7 bases are shared with TRBD1. Germline CDR1 SGHTA, CDR2 FQGNSA. V shed 6 bases, J shed 2 bases, and the junction held 2 bases outside the gene matches. This CDR3 region has 13 residues. The CDR3 DNA follows: TGTGCCAGCAGACAGGGGTCCACAGATACGCAGTATTTT. Protein: CASRQGSTDTQYF.